This TCR beta chain came from a study of cytomegalovirus exposure and HLA in healthy donors. Whole-study results and caveats: According to a later analysis, most TCR beta chains associated with CMV appeared HLA-restricted. In an earlier analysis, about 90% or about 30%: the productive usage of most TCR beta V segments. In vitro checks showed that three CMV-associated chains really do target CMV antigens.

A word on this clone: Its antigen is currently unknown.

PCR was performed using 60 Vbeta and 13 Jbeta primers. Clones were read by immunoSEQ multiplex PCR, and TCRdb kept only the in-frame ones, dropping some. The sample gives roughly 130,000 clones, approximately 68% of which show up once; roughly 1.6% is in the top ten. Germline CDR1 reads SQVTM; CDR2 reads ANQGSEA. Trimming removed 4 bases at V and 3 bases at J, with 12 bases between. CDR3 length equals 13 residues. The gene calls are TRBV29-1 and TRBJ1-2; no reliable D call. The sample taken for sequencing was PBMCs. This receptor was identified in a man aged 25-45 years in good health and CMV-seropositive. The CDR3 spells CSVVPPADYGYTF. As DNA, the CDR3 is TGCAGCGTTGTACCCCCGGCGGACTATGGCTACACCTTC.